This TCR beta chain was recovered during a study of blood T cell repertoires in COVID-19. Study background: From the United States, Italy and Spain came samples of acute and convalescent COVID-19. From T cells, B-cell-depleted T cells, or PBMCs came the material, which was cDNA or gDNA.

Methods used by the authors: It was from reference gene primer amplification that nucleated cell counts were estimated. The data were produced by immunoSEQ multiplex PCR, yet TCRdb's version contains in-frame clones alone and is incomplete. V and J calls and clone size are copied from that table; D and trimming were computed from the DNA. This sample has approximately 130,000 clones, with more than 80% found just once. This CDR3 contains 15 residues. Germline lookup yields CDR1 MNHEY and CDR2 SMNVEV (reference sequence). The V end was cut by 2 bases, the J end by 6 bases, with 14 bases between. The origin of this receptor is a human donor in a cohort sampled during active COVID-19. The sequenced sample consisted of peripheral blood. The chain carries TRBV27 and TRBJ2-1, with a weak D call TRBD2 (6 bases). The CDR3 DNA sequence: TGTGCCAGCAGTTTAGGTGGGAGGATTAGCAATGAGCAGTTCTTC. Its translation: CASSLGGRISNEQFF.